These T cell receptor beta chains were read from a single sample in a study of T cells in Graves' hyperthyroidism and ophthalmopathy. One entry per CDR3 protein results from TCRdb running MiXCR on the multiplex PCR reads. The repertoire includes 400,000 to 600,000 distinct CDR3 sequences, around 20% of them detected once, and more than 20% sits in the top ten. Material: blood. The receptors were sampled from a young man with Graves' hyperthyroidism. Both conserved end residues are part of each CDR3. The order of the fields is V gene, D gene, CDR3 length, clone size, J gene, CDR3 DNA, CDR3 protein. The D gene is left open where the match is weak. Part of the rows lack a size; the others show once, few, many or a class for expanded clones.

>TRBV30|TRBD1|14|few|TRBJ2-7
TGTGCCTGGAGTCCGGACAGGGGGCACTACGAGCAGTACTTC
CAWSPDRGHYEQYF
>TRBV15|-|16|-|TRBJ1-1
TGTGCCACCAGCAGAGTAGGACGCGTTGGGGACACTGAAGCTTTCTTT
CATSRVGRVGDTEAFF
>TRBV20-1|TRBD1|14|-|TRBJ2-5
TGCAGTGCTAGCGCGGACAGGGGACGAGAGACCCAGTACTTC
CSASADRGRETQYF
>TRBV24-1|TRBD2|15|many|TRBJ2-5
TGTGCCACCAGTGACGGGACTAGCAGAGGGGAGACCCAGTACTTC
CATSDGTSRGETQYF
>TRBV12-5|TRBD2|14|many|TRBJ2-5
TGTGCTAGTGTCCCTGCGGGAGGAGGGGAGACCCAGTACTTC
CASVPAGGGETQYF
>TRBV29-1|-|16|few|TRBJ2-6
TGCAGCGTTGATGGTCCCGGGGTCTCTGGGGCCAACGTCCTGACTTTC
CSVDGPGVSGANVLTF
>TRBV11-2|-|15|many|TRBJ2-5
TGTGCCAGCAGCTTAGAGGGGACTGCCGGGGGGACCCAGTACTTC
CASSLEGTAGGTQYF
>TRBV19|-|12|-|TRBJ1-2
TGTGCCAGTACCCTCGGCAGGTTTGGCTACACCTTC
CASTLGRFGYTF
>TRBV6-1|-|15|many|TRBJ2-2
TGTGCCAGCAGGAGGCAGGGGACCTACACCGGGGAGCTGTTTTTT
CASRRQGTYTGELFF
>TRBV7-2|-|16|few|TRBJ2-7
TGTGCCAGCAGCTTACCCGGGCGGGGACCGATGTACGAGCAGTACTTC
CASSLPGRGPMYEQYF
>TRBV12-3/TRBV12-4|-|13|many|TRBJ1-5
TGTGCCAGCAAGGCAGGGGGCAATCAGCCCCAGCATTTT
CASKAGGNQPQHF
>TRBV7-2|-|16|many|TRBJ2-5
TGTGCCAGCAGCTGGAATACGCGCCTATTTCAAGAGACCCAGTACTTC
CASSWNTRLFQETQYF
>TRBV12-3/TRBV12-4|-|13|-|TRBJ1-1
TGTGCCAGCAGATTACGGGCACGGGATGAAGCTTTCTTT
CASRLRARDEAFF
>TRBV6-2/TRBV6-3|-|19|many|TRBJ1-5
TGTGCCAGCAGCCGCCGGGGGGTAGGAGGTGCGGATAGCAATCAGCCCCAGCATTTT
CASSRRGVGGADSNQPQHF
>TRBV27|-|18|many|TRBJ2-2
TGTGCCAGCAGTCCCACTATCAGGGGGGGGCGAAACACCGGGGAGCTGTTTTTT
CASSPTIRGGRNTGELFF
>TRBV11-2|TRBD1|15|-|TRBJ2-5
TGTGCCAGCAGCTTAGAAACAGGGGGTTGGGAGACCCAGTACTTC
CASSLETGGWETQYF
>TRBV6-2/TRBV6-3|-|12|many|TRBJ2-7
TGTGCCAGCAGTTACGGGGAAAGCGAGCAGTACTTC
CASSYGESEQYF
>TRBV12-3/TRBV12-4|TRBD1|19|many|TRBJ2-6
TGTGCCAGCAGTTTACTTCCGGGACAGGGAAACTCTGGGGCCAACGTCCTGACTTTC
CASSLLPGQGNSGANVLTF
>TRBV20-1|-|12|many|TRBJ1-2
TGCAGTGCACCCGGCAGGGGCTATGGCTACACCTTC
CSAPGRGYGYTF
>TRBV15|-|15|few|TRBJ1-5
TGTGCCACCAGCAGATATAAGACGAGCAATCAGCCCCAGCATTTT
CATSRYKTSNQPQHF
>TRBV7-8|-|12|once|TRBJ1-2
TGTCCCAGCGGACGGGATATCTATGGCTACACCTTC
CPSGRDIYGYTF
>TRBV12-3/TRBV12-4|TRBD1|16|many|TRBJ2-2
TGTGCCAGCACCGGGGAGGGACAGGGTGTTCACGGGGAGCTGTTTTTT
CASTGEGQGVHGELFF
>TRBV6-1|-|16|many|TRBJ1-5
TGTGCCAGCAGCCGGTGGGACCCCCGAGGCAATCAGCCCCAGCATTTT
CASSRWDPRGNQPQHF
>TRBV28|TRBD1|16|many|TRBJ2-7
TGTGCCAGCAGTTCTCTCGGGGGGACAGGGAGATACGAGCAGTACTTC
CASSSLGGTGRYEQYF